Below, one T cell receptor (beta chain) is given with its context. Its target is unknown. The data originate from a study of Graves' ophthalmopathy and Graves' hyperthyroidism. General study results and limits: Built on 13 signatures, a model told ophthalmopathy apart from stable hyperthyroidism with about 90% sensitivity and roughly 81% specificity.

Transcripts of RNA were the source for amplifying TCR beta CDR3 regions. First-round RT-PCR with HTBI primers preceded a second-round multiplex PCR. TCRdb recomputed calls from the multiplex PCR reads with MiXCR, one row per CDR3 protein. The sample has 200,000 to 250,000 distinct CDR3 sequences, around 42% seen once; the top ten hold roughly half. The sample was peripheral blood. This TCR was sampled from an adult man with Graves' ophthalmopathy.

Written as DNA, the CDR3 is TGTGCCAGCAGTTTCGGAAGCCGGGTCGGGGAGCAGTACTTC. This encodes CASSFGSRVGEQYF. V and J are TRBV28 and TRBJ2-7; no definite D call. Germline loops: CDR1 MDHEN, CDR2 SYDVKM. Trimming removed 3 bases at V and 7 bases at J, with 16 bases between. The CDR3 runs to 14 residues.